This T cell receptor (beta chain) was sequenced in a study of OX40 agonist ivuxolimab in advanced cancers. Study overall: Eligibility rules accepted prior anti-PD-1, anti-PD-L1 or anti-CTLA-4 therapy, and 35% to 40% had some. Study-wide results and limits: Nonresponders included some who also had low normalized T-cell clonal expansion. The specificity for antigen of the expanded peripheral T cells was not determined.

Autoimmune disease history or systemic immunosuppression disqualified patients. CDR3 length equals 19 residues. CDR1 and CDR2 from the germline V gene are SGHRS and YFSETQ. J gave up 0 bases and V 2 bases, and 15 bases lay outside the gene matches. Generated by immunoSEQ multiplex PCR, the TCRdb table keeps only in-frame clones and is missing some. The sample includes some 90,000 clones, around 87% of them seen just once. As for this clone: Its antigen remains unknown.

Sequences were derived from CD4+ or CD8+ T cells sorted from blood, sampled in a trial of the OX40 agonist ivuxolimab. The sequence was collected from an adult with an advanced solid tumor such as melanoma, head and neck, liver or kidney cancer. The V gene is TRBV5-1, the J gene TRBJ2-3; 7 bases are shared with TRBD2. The chain's CDR3 is CASSFRSGLAATSTDTQYF. CDR3 DNA sequence: TGCGCCAGCAGCTTTAGGAGTGGGCTAGCGGCGACTAGCACAGATACGCAGTATTTT.